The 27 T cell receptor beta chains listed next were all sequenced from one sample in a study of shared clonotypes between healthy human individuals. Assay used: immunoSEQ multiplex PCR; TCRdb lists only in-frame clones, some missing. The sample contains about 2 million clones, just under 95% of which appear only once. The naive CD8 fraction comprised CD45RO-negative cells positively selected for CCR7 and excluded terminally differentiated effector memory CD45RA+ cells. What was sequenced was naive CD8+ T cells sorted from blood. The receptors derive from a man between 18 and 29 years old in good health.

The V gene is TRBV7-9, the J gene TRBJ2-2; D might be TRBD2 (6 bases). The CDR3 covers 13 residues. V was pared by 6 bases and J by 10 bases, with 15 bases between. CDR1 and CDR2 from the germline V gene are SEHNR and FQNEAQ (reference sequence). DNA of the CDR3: TGTGCCAGCAGTCCCCCGGGGGTGGAGGAGCTGTTTTTT. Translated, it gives CASSPPGVEELFF. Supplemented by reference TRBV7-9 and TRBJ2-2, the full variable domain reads DTGVSQNPRHKITKRGQNVTFRCDPISEHNRLYWYRQTLGQGPEFLTYFQNEAQLEKSRLLSDRFSAERPKGSFSTLEIQRTEQGDSAMYLCASSPPGVEELFFGEGSRLTVL.

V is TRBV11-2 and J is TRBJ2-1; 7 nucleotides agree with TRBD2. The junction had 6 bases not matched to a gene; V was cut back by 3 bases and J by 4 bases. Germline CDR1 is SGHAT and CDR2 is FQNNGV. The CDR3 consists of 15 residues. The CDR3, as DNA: TGTGCCAGCAGCTTCCCTAGCGGAGGGTACAATGAGCAGTTCTTC. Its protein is CASSFPSGGYNEQFF. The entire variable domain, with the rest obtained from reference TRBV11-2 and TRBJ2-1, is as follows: EAGVAQSPRYKIIEKRQSVAFWCNPISGHATLYWYQQILGQGPKLLIQFQNNGVVDDSQLPKDRFSAERLKGVDSTLKIQPAKLEDSAVYLCASSFPSGGYNEQFFGPGTRLTVL.

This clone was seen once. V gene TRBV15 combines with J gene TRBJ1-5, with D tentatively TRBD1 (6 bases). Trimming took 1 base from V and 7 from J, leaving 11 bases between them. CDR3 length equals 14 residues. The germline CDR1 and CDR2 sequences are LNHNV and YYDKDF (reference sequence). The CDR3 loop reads CATSRVEQGQPQHF. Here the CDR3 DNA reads TGTGCCACCAGCAGAGTCGAACAGGGACAGCCCCAGCATTTT.

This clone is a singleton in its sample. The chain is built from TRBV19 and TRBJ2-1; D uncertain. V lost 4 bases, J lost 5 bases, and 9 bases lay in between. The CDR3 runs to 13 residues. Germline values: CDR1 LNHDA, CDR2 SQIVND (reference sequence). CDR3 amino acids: CASSTLFNNEQFF. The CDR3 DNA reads TGTGCCAGTAGTACCCTCTTCAACAATGAGCAGTTCTTC. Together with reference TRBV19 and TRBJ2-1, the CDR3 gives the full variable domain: DGGITQSPKYLFRKEGQNVTLSCEQNLNHDAMYWYRQDPGQGLRLIYYSQIVNDFQKGDIAEGYSVSREKKESFPLTVTSAQKNPTAFYLCASSTLFNNEQFFGPGTRLTVL.

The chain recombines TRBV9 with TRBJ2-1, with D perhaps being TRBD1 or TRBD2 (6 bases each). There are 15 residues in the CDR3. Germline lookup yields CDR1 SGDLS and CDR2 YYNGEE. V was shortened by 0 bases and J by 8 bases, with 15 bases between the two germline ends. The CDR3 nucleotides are TGTGCCAGCAGCGTAGCCGGGGGCGAAGGTCATGAGCAGTTCTTC. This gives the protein CASSVAGGEGHEQFF. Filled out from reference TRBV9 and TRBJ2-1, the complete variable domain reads DSGVTQTPKHLITATGQRVTLRCSPRSGDLSVYWYQQSLDQGLQFLIQYYNGEERAKGNILERFSAQQFPDLHSELNLSSLELGDSALYFCASSVAGGEGHEQFFGPGTRLTVL.

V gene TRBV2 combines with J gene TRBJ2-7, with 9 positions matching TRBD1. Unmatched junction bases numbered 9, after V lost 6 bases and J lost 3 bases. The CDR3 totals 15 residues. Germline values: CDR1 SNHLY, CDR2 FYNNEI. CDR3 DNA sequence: TGTGCCAGCAGAGTCCCCGGACAGGGGTTCTACGAGCAGTACTTC. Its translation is CASRVPGQGFYEQYF.

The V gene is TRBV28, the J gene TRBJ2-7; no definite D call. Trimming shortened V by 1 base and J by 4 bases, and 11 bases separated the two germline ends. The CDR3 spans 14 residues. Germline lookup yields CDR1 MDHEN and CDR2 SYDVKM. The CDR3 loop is CASSLLSEKYEQYF. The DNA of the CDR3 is TGTGCCAGCAGTTTATTGTCGGAAAAGTACGAGCAGTACTTC.

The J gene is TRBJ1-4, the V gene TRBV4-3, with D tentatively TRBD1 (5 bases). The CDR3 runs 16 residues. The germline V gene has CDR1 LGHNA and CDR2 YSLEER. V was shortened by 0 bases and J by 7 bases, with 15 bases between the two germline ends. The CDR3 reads CASSQDGIGGSEKLFF. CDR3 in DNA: TGCGCCAGCAGCCAAGATGGTATCGGGGGTAGTGAAAAACTGTTTTTT.

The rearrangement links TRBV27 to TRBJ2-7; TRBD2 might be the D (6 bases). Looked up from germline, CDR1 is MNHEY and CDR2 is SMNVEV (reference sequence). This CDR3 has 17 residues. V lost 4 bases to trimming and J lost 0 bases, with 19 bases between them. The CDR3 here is CASSYLSSDGSSYEQYF. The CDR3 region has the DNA TGTGCCAGCAGTTACCTAAGCTCGGACGGGAGCTCCTACGAGCAGTACTTC.

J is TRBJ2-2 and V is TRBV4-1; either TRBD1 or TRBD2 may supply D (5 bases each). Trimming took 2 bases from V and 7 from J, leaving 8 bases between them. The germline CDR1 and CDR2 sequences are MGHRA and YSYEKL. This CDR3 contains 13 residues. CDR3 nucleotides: TGCGCCAGCAGCCAACAGGGAGTCGGGGAGCTGTTTTTT. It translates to CASSQQGVGELFF.

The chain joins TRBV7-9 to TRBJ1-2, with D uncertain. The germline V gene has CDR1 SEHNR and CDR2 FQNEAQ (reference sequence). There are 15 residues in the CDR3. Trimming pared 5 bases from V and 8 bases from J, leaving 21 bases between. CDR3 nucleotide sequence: TGTGCCAGCAGCCACCCCACCCGACGGGAGATGGGCTACACCTTC. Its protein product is CASSHPTRREMGYTF.

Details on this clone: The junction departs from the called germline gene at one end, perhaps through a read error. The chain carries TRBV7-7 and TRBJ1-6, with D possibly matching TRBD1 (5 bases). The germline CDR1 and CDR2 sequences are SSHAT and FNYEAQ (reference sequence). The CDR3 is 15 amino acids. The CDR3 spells CASSLGDGENSPLHF. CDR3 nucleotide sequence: TGTGCTAGCAGCTTAGGGGACGGCGAGAATTCACCCCTCCACTTT.

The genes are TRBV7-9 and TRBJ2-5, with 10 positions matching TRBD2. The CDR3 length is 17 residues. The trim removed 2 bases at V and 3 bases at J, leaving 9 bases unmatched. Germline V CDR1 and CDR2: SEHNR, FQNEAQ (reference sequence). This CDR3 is CASSLFLAGVNKETQYF. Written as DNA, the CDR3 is TGTGCCAGCAGCTTATTCCTAGCGGGAGTCAACAAAGAGACCCAGTACTTC.

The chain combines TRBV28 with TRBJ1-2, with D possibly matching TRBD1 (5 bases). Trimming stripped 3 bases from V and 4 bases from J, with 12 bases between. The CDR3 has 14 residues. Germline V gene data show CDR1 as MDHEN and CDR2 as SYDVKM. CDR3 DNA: TGTGCCAGCAGTTTGCGAGGGGCCCTCTATGGCTACACCTTC. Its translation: CASSLRGALYGYTF.

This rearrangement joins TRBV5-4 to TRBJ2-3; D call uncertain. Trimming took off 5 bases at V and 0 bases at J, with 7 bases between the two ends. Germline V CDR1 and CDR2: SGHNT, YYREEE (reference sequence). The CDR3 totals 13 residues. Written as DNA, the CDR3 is TGTGCCAGCAGTCCGGACAGCACAGATACGCAGTATTTT. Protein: CASSPDSTDTQYF.

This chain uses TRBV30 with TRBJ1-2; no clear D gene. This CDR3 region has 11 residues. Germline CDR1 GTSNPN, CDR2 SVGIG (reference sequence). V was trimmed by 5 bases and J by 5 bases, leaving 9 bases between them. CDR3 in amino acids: CAWLDGYGYTF. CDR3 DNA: TGTGCCTGGCTAGACGGGTATGGCTACACCTTC.

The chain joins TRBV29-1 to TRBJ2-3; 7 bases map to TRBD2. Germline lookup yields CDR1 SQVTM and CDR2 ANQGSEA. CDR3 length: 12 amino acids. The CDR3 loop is CGGGLVADTQYF. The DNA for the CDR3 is TGCGGGGGGGGTCTAGTCGCAGATACGCAGTATTTT.

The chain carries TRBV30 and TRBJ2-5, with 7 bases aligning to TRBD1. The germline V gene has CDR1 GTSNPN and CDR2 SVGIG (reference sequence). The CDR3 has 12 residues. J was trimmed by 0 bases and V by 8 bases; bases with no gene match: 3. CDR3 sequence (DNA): TGTGCCGAGGGACAGAACCAAGAGACCCAGTACTTC. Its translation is CAEGQNQETQYF.

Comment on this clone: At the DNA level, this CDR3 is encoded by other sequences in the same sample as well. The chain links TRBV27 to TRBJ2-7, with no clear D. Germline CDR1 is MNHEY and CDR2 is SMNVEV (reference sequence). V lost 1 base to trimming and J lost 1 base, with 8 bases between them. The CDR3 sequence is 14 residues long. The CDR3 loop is CASSLYPSSYEQYF. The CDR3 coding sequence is TGTGCCAGCAGTTTATATCCTTCTTCCTACGAGCAGTACTTC.

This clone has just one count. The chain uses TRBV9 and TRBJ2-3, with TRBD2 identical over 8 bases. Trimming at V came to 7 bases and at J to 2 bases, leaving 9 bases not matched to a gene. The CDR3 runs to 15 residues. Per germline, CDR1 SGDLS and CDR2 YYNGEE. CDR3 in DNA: TGTGCCAGCGAAGCGGGAGTGTTCACCACAGATACGCAGTATTTT. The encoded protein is CASEAGVFTTDTQYF.

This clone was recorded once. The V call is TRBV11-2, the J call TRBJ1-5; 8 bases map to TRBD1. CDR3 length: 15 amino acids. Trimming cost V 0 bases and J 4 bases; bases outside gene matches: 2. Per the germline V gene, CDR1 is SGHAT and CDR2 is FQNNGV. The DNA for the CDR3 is TGTGCCAGCAGCTTAGACAGGGGGCCTAATCAGCCCCAGCATTTT. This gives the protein CASSLDRGPNQPQHF.

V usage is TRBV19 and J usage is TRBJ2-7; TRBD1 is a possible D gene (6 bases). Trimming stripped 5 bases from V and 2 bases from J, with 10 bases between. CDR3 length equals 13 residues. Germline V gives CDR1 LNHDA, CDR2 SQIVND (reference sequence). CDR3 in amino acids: CASSPTGTYEQYF. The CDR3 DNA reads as TGTGCCAGTAGTCCTACAGGGACCTACGAGCAGTACTTC.

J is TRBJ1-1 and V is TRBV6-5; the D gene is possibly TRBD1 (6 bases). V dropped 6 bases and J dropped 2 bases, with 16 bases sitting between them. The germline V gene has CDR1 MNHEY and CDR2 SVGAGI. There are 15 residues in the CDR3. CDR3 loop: CASRLRGQSNTEAFF. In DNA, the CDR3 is TGTGCCAGCAGACTACGCGGACAGAGTAACACTGAAGCTTTCTTT.

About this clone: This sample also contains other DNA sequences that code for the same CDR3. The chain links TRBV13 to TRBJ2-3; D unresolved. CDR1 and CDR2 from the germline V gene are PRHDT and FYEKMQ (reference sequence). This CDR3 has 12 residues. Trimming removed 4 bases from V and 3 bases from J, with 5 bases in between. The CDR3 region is CASSSGTDTQYF. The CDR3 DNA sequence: TGTGCCAGCAGCTCCGGGACAGATACGCAGTATTTT.

The CDR3 loop reads CASSQEAPSTDTQYF. In nucleotides, the CDR3 is TGTGCCAGCAGCCAAGAGGCTCCTAGCACAGATACGCAGTATTTT. The chain links TRBV4-2 to TRBJ2-3; D unclear. The CDR3 totals 15 residues. The germline V and J ends were trimmed by 0 bases and 0 bases, with 7 bases remaining between them. CDR1 is LGHNA, CDR2 YNFKEQ, per germline.

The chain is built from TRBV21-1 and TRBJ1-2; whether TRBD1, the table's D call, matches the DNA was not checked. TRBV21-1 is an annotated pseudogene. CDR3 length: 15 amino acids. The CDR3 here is CASSKTRGNNYGYTF. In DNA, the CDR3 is TGTGCCAGCAGCAAAACAAGGGGAAATAACTATGGCTACACCTTC.

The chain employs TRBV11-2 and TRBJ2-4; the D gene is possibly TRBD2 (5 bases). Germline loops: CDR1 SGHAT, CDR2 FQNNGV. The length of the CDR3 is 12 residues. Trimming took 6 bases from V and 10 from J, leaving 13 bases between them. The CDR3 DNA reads TGTGCCAGCAGGCCACGCGGGCAGATTCAGTACTTC. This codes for CASRPRGQIQYF.